Each of the 27 T cell receptor beta chains below was sequenced from the same sample in a study of blood T cell repertoires in COVID-19. Sequencing used immunoSEQ multiplex PCR; TCRdb keeps in-frame clones, though not all of them. The data hold about 180,000 clones, with roughly 80% observed a single time. Sequencing was performed on PBMCs or T cells enriched from blood (not recorded which). Receptors originate from a woman in her fifties or sixties who had recovered from COVID-19.

The chain links TRBV5-1 to TRBJ2-7; TRBD2 might be the D (6 bases). The CDR3 contains 15 residues. The germline V gene encodes CDR1 SGHRS and CDR2 YFSETQ. V was pared by 2 bases and J by 0 bases, with 12 bases between. CDR3 in DNA: TGCGCCAGCAGCTTTACTAGCTCCAGCTCCTACGAGCAGTACTTC. Protein product: CASSFTSSSSYEQYF. Looking up the rest from reference TRBV5-1 and TRBJ2-7 gives the full variable domain: KAGVTQTPRYLIKTRGQQVTLSCSPISGHRSVSWYQQTPGQGLQFLFEYFSETQRNKGNFPGRFSGRQFSNSRSEMNVSTLELGDSALYLCASSFTSSSSYEQYFGPGTRLTVT.

This chain connects TRBV5-1 to TRBJ1-4; D gene uncertain. Trimming shortened V by 2 bases and J by 6 bases, and 14 bases separated the two germline ends. Per the germline V gene, CDR1 is SGHRS and CDR2 is YFSETQ. The CDR3 is 15 amino acids. The CDR3 loop is CASSFEGSGYEKLFF. The CDR3 coding sequence is TGCGCCAGCAGCTTTGAGGGATCGGGCTATGAAAAACTGTTTTTT.

The chain carries TRBV28 and TRBJ1-2; 11 nucleotides match TRBD1. The junction had 1 base not matched to a gene; V was cut back by 2 bases and J by 5 bases. CDR1 and CDR2 from the germline V gene are MDHEN and SYDVKM. The CDR3 is 14 amino acids. The DNA of the CDR3 is TGTGCCAGCAGTTTAAGGGACAGGGGGTATGGCTACACCTTC. This sequence encodes CASSLRDRGYGYTF.

CDR3 coding DNA: TGTGCCAGCAGCCCCAAGCGGGAGTCACAGTTCTTC. Translated, it gives CASSPKRESQFF. The rearrangement joins TRBV3-1 (or the pseudogene TRBV3-2) to TRBJ2-1; 8 positions match TRBD2. The CDR3 spans 12 residues. From germline, CDR1 is LGHDT and CDR2 YNNKEL (reference sequence). Unmatched junction bases numbered 6, after V lost 4 bases and J lost 13 bases.

This clone showed up just once. J is TRBJ1-4 and V is TRBV4-1; the match to TRBD1 covers 8 bases. V shed 4 bases, J shed 4 bases, and the junction held 8 bases outside the gene matches. Germline V gives CDR1 MGHRA, CDR2 YSYEKL. This CDR3 region has 16 residues. Written as DNA, the CDR3 is TGCGCCAGCAGCCCGACAGGGGTAGCGGTTAATGAAAAACTGTTTTTT. This codes for CASSPTGVAVNEKLFF.

This clone was recorded many times. This chain links TRBV7-9 with TRBJ2-1; D remains ambiguous. This CDR3 comprises 15 residues. Germline V CDR1 and CDR2: SEHNR, FQNEAQ (reference sequence). Trimming stripped 3 bases from V and 1 base from J, with 10 bases between. The CDR3 DNA is TGTGCCAGCAGCTTGCTCTCGAGGTCCTACAATGAGCAGTTCTTC. It is translated as CASSLLSRSYNEQFF.

This chain connects TRBV21-1 to TRBJ2-3; TRBD2 reflects the table's D call only, with no check against the DNA. TRBV21-1 is a known pseudogene. The CDR3 contains 19 residues. The CDR3 here is CASSTRTPGLAGSTDTQYF. In DNA form, the CDR3 reads TGTGCCAGCAGCACCCGAACGCCGGGACTAGCGGGAAGTACGGATACGCAGTATTTT.

The chain combines TRBV5-1 with TRBJ1-2; D is perhaps TRBD1 (5 bases). Germline values: CDR1 SGHRS, CDR2 YFSETQ. The V end lost 4 bases, the J end lost 6 bases, and 10 bases lay between the germline ends. CDR3 length equals 12 residues. In DNA form, the CDR3 reads TGCGCCAGCAGCCTGGGCAGGGATGGCTACACCTTC. Translated, it gives CASSLGRDGYTF.

Points on this clone: This sample includes further DNA sequences coding for the same CDR3. This chain connects TRBV2 to TRBJ2-3; no clear D gene. The V gene lost 5 bases and the J gene lost 6 bases, with 3 bases spanning the gap. Germline values: CDR1 SNHLY, CDR2 FYNNEI. The CDR3 runs 10 residues. The CDR3 DNA sequence: TGTGCCAGCAGTCGGGATACGCAGTATTTT. Its translation is CASSRDTQYF.

This rearrangement joins TRBV5-6 to TRBJ2-5; possibly TRBD1 for D (6 bases). Germline V gene data show CDR1 as SGHDT and CDR2 as YYEEEE. Trimming cost V 0 bases and J 5 bases, with 14 bases left between them. This CDR3 comprises 15 residues. DNA of the CDR3: TGTGCCAGCAGCTTGGCAGGGGCGAGAGGGGAGACCCAGTACTTC. Its protein product is CASSLAGARGETQYF. Filled out from reference TRBV5-6 and TRBJ2-5, the complete variable domain reads DAGVTQSPTHLIKTRGQQVTLRCSPKSGHDTVSWYQQALGQGPQFIFQYYEEEERQRGNFPDRFSGHQFPNYSSELNVNALLLGDSALYLCASSLAGARGETQYFGPGTRLLVL.

This rearrangement joins TRBV28 to TRBJ1-2; D is unresolved. The V gene lost 10 bases and the J gene lost 6 bases, with 18 bases spanning the gap. The CDR3 length is 13 residues. The germline gives CDR1 MDHEN, CDR2 SYDVKM. The CDR3 bases are TGTGCCACCCTCCAGTCTCAAGCGGATGGCTACACCTTC. It is translated as CATLQSQADGYTF.

The CDR3 DNA follows: TGTGCCAGCAGTTTCGTACGGTCCGGACTCATGGAGCAGTACTTC. Protein: CASSFVRSGLMEQYF. J is TRBJ2-7 and V is TRBV28; possibly TRBD2 for D (5 bases). The ends were cut back, 3 bases at V and 7 bases at J, with 19 bases in the middle. CDR1 is MDHEN, CDR2 SYDVKM, per germline. The CDR3 runs to 15 residues.

The J gene is TRBJ1-4, the V gene TRBV27; D is ambiguous. Germline V lookup: CDR1 MNHEY, CDR2 SMNVEV (reference sequence). This CDR3 comprises 18 residues. V lost 5 bases, J lost 7 bases, and 26 bases lay in between. The CDR3 DNA is TGTGCCAGCAGTCCCCAGTCGCGCGGTTCGCGCGTGCCTGAAAAACTGTTTTTT. This codes for CASSPQSRGSRVPEKLFF.

This clone occurred a few times. The chain recombines TRBV15 with TRBJ1-3; no clear D gene. The length of the CDR3 is 15 residues. Trimming removed 1 base at V and 2 bases at J, with 9 bases between. Germline V gene lookup returns CDR1 LNHNV and CDR2 YYDKDF (reference sequence). Here the CDR3 reads CATSRVADPGNTIYF. The CDR3, as DNA: TGTGCCACCAGCAGAGTAGCTGACCCTGGAAACACCATATATTTT. The full variable domain, rest sourced from reference TRBV15 and TRBJ1-3, is DAMVIQNPRYQVTQFGKPVTLSCSQTLNHNVMYWYQQKSSQAPKLLFHYYDKDFNNEADTPDNFQSRRPNTSFCFLDIRSPGLGDTAMYLCATSRVADPGNTIYFGEGSWLTVV.

The chain links TRBV24-1 to TRBJ2-1; TRBD2 aligns across 11 bases. Trimming took 3 bases from V and 10 from J; bases not matched to a gene: 13. Germline V gene sequence: CDR1 KGHDR, CDR2 SFDVKD. This CDR3 has 17 residues. The CDR3 region has the DNA TGTGCCACCAGTGATCCCGCCCGGGGTAGCGGGAGGGAGGAGCAGTTCTTC. The encoded protein is CATSDPARGSGREEQFF.

The chain links TRBV6-2 or TRBV6-3 to TRBJ1-1; the D is unclear. Per the germline V gene, CDR1 is MNHEY and CDR2 is SVGEGT. CDR3 length: 14 amino acids. V dropped 4 bases and J dropped 5 bases, with 14 bases sitting between them. CDR3 loop: CASSFVGGRTEAFF. In DNA, the CDR3 is TGTGCCAGCAGTTTCGTCGGTGGGAGGACTGAAGCTTTCTTT.

The gene calls are TRBV18 and TRBJ2-2, with D perhaps matching TRBD2 (6 bases). Trimming stripped 5 bases from V and 1 base from J, with 14 bases between. CDR3 length equals 16 residues. Germline V gives CDR1 KGHSH, CDR2 LQKENI. The CDR3 spells CASSFRGTMNTGELFF. CDR3 DNA sequence: TGTGCCAGCTCATTCCGGGGGACCATGAACACCGGGGAGCTGTTTTTT.

This clone is termed medium-sized. This chain links TRBV14 with TRBJ1-3; no definite D call. CDR1 and CDR2 (germline): SGHDN, FVKESK. This CDR3 region has 15 residues. V lost 3 bases and J 0 bases, leaving 9 bases between the germline ends. CDR3 in DNA: TGTGCCAGCAGCCACCCGACGGGCTCTGGAAACACCATATATTTT. Residues: CASSHPTGSGNTIYF.

The chain links TRBV18 to TRBJ1-6; 10 nucleotides agree with TRBD1. V lost 5 bases, J lost 5 bases, and 3 bases stayed unmatched. Germline values: CDR1 KGHSH, CDR2 LQKENI. CDR3 length: 15 amino acids. The CDR3 DNA is TGTGCCAGCTCATCCGGGACAGGGGATAATTCACCCCTCCACTTT. It specifies CASSSGTGDNSPLHF.

V usage is TRBV5-1 and J usage is TRBJ2-7; 11 bases agree with TRBD2. The CDR3 is 16 amino acids. V lost 1 base to trimming and J lost 6 bases; unmatched junction nucleotides: 9. CDR1 SGHRS and CDR2 YFSETQ come from the germline V gene. In DNA, the CDR3 is TGCGCCAGCAGCTTGACTAGCGGGAGCCCCTCGAGCGAGCAGTACTTC. Its protein product is CASSLTSGSPSSEQYF.

The chain couples TRBV19 to TRBJ1-2, with 7 bases that match TRBD1. Germline V gene data show CDR1 as LNHDA and CDR2 as SQIVND (reference sequence). The junction had 6 bases not matched to a gene; V was cut back by 6 bases and J by 5 bases. CDR3 length equals 13 residues. This CDR3 is CASRSGQEYGYTF. For the CDR3, the DNA is TGTGCCAGTAGGTCAGGACAGGAGTATGGCTACACCTTC.

This clone was counted a few times. Other DNA sequences in the same sample also yield this CDR3. This chain uses TRBV15 with TRBJ2-1, with no clear D. Germline CDR1 LNHNV, CDR2 YYDKDF (reference sequence). Between the trimmed V and J ends, which lost 1 base and 1 base, there was a span of 8 bases. This CDR3 comprises 15 residues. DNA of the CDR3: TGTGCCACCAGCAGAGCGGCAGGTTCCTACAATGAGCAGTTCTTC. Translation: CATSRAAGSYNEQFF.

V usage is TRBV6-5 and J usage is TRBJ1-5; tentatively, D is TRBD1 (6 bases). V was cut by 5 bases and J by 4 bases, with 12 bases left in between. In germline, CDR1 is MNHEY, CDR2 SVGAGI. There are 14 residues in the CDR3. This CDR3 is CASSLGTQNQPQHF. Here the CDR3 DNA reads TGTGCCAGCAGTCTCGGGACACAGAATCAGCCCCAGCATTTT.

This clone came up many times. The CDR3 nucleotides are TGTGCCAGCAGCCAACTAACCGGGACAGACTACCAAGAGACCCAGTACTTC. Amino acids: CASSQLTGTDYQETQYF. The chain carries TRBV14 and TRBJ2-5, with 7 bases that match TRBD1. This CDR3 spans 17 amino acids. Germline loops: CDR1 SGHDN, CDR2 FVKESK. V lost 2 bases, J lost 0 bases, and 9 bases stayed unmatched.

This chain connects TRBV6-5 to TRBJ1-4; the match to TRBD1 covers 9 bases. The V gene's germline CDR1 is MNHEY and CDR2 SVGAGI. V was clipped by 5 bases and J by 8 bases; unmatched bases: 6. The CDR3 covers 14 residues. DNA for the CDR3: TGTGCCAGCAGTCGGGACAGGGCTTCCGAAAAACTGTTTTTT. As protein: CASSRDRASEKLFF.

The CDR3 reads CASSLSGDGYTF. The CDR3 bases are TGTGCCAGCAGCTTATCAGGGGATGGCTACACCTTC. This sequence joins TRBV7-9 and TRBJ1-2, with a tentative D call TRBD1 (6 bases). The CDR3 runs 12 residues. Germline V gene data show CDR1 as SEHNR and CDR2 as FQNEAQ (reference sequence). V was cut by 2 bases and J by 6 bases, with 7 bases left in between.

The V call is TRBV19, the J call TRBJ1-1, with D perhaps TRBD1 (6 bases). Looked up from germline, CDR1 is LNHDA and CDR2 is SQIVND (reference sequence). Trimming took 3 bases from V and 3 from J, leaving 20 bases between them. The CDR3 contains 17 residues. The DNA for the CDR3 is TGTGCCAGTAGTATGGGTCCCTCCCAGGGGCGCGACACTGAAGCTTTCTTT. Translating gives CASSMGPSQGRDTEAFF.